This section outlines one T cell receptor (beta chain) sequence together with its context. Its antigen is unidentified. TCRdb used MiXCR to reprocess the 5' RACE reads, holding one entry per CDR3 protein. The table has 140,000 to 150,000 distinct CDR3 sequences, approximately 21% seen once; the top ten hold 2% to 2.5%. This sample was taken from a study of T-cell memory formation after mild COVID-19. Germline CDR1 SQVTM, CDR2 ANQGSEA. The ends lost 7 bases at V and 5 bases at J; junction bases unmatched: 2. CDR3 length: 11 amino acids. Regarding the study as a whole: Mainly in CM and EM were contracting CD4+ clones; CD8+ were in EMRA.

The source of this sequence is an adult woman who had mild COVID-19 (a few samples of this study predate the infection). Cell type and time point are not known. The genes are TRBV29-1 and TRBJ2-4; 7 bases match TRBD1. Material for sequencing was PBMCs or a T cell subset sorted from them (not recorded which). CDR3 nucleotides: TGCAGCGCCGGACAGGAAAACATTCAGTACTTC. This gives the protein CSAGQENIQYF.